A selection of T cell receptor beta chains follows, all from one sample in a study of shared clonotypes between healthy human individuals. The repertoire was sequenced with immunoSEQ multiplex PCR; TCRdb's copy has only in-frame clones and lacks some. The sample consists of hundreds of thousands of clones, around 81% of them appearing once. Sequenced input: PBMCs. The receptors stem from a woman between 40 and 50 years old in good health. Some clones in this sample may be carry-over from other donors' samples. The CDR3 runs from the conserved cysteine through the conserved F or W. A D gene is named only where the DNA matches it firmly. Clone size, where shown, is once, few, many, or a class for clones that have expanded.

J gene	D gene	V gene	clone size	CDR3 DNA	CDR3 protein
TRBJ2-1	NA	TRBV5-4	NA	TGTGCCAGCAGCTTTGGGAACAATGAGCAGTTCTTC	CASSFGNNEQFF
TRBJ2-3	TRBD2	TRBV5-6	NA	TGTGCCAGCAGTAGTCTAGCGGGAGCGGCAGATACGCAGTATTTT	CASSSLAGAADTQYF
TRBJ1-5	TRBD1	TRBV28	NA	TGTGCCAGCAGTCTTAGGACAGGCAGCAATCAGCCCCAGCATTTT	CASSLRTGSNQPQHF
TRBJ2-4	NA	TRBV28	once	TGTGCCAGCAGTTTGCCGGAGGAAGCCAAAAACATTCAGTACTTC	CASSLPEEAKNIQYF
TRBJ2-7	TRBD2	TRBV4-3	NA	TGCGCCAGCAGCCAAGAAGAAGGGTATGGTAGCGGGATTTACGAGCAGTACTTC	CASSQEEGYGSGIYEQYF
TRBJ1-1	NA	TRBV30	NA	TGTGCCTGGAGCCGGGGGAGGAACACTGAAGCTTTCTTT	CAWSRGRNTEAFF
TRBJ2-7	TRBD1	TRBV7-6	NA	TGTGCCAGCAGCTTAGAGGGACAGGGGGCCTACGAGCAGTACTTC	CASSLEGQGAYEQYF
TRBJ2-2	NA	TRBV7-2	NA	TGTGCCAGCAGCCCTAGGGGGGGCGCGGGCACCGGGGAGCTGTTTTTT	CASSPRGGAGTGELFF
TRBJ2-7	TRBD2	TRBV10-3	NA	TGTGCCATCAGCGCCGGGACTAGCGGAGGGGGACACTTC	CAISAGTSGGGHF
TRBJ1-4	TRBD1	TRBV6-6	NA	TGTGCCAGCTACGACAGGGTGGCAACTAATGAAAAACTGTTTTTT	CASYDRVATNEKLFF
TRBJ2-1	TRBD2	TRBV30	NA	TGTGCCTGGAAAGGGATAGCGGGAGGGCAAGCCTACAATGAGCAGTTCTTC	CAWKGIAGGQAYNEQFF
TRBJ1-1	TRBD1	TRBV19	NA	TGTGCCAGTAGTAGACAGGGAATGAACACTGAAGCTTTCTTT	CASSRQGMNTEAFF
TRBJ2-7	NA	TRBV27	NA	TGTGCCAGCAGTCCCACGTGGGGGGCGCCTAACGAGCAGTACTTC	CASSPTWGAPNEQYF
TRBJ2-2	TRBD1	TRBV5-1	few	TGCGCCAGCAGCTTAGCCCCGACAGGGGGAGGGACCGGGGAGCTGTTTTTT	CASSLAPTGGGTGELFF
TRBJ2-5	TRBD2	TRBV6-5	NA	TGTGCCAGCAGTTACGGGAGAGGACTAGCGAGCTCCCAGTACTTC	CASSYGRGLASSQYF
TRBJ2-1	NA	TRBV29-1	NA	TGCAGCGTTGACAACGGGGGCGATGAGCAGTTCTTC	CSVDNGGDEQFF
TRBJ2-5	NA	TRBV20-1	NA	TGCAGTACGGGTCCGGAAGAGACCCAGTACTTC	CSTGPEETQYF
TRBJ2-7	NA	TRBV4-3	NA	TGCGCCAGCAGCCAAGAACGGGACACCGGTGCCCACCCGATCTGGGAGCAGTACTTC	CASSQERDTGAHPIWEQYF
TRBJ2-5	TRBD2	TRBV6-5	NA	TGTGCCAGCAGTTTGACTAGCGGGAGACTGGAGACCCAGTACTTC	CASSLTSGRLETQYF
TRBJ2-1	TRBD1	TRBV29-1	NA	TGCAGCGTCGGAGACAGGGGGCTTACGGGTGAGCAGTTCTTC	CSVGDRGLTGEQFF
TRBJ2-7	NA	TRBV7-8	NA	TGTGCCAGCAGCTTGGTATCCGGGACTTACCCCTACGAGCAGTACTTC	CASSLVSGTYPYEQYF
TRBJ1-1	NA	TRBV6-1	few	TGTGCCAGCAGTGAATCCTTCGGGACCAATGAAGCTTTCTTT	CASSESFGTNEAFF
TRBJ1-1	NA	TRBV6-5	NA	TGTGCCAGCAGTTACTCGAGCTGGAGGGTCGGCACTGAAGCTTTCTTT	CASSYSSWRVGTEAFF
TRBJ2-3	TRBD1	TRBV6-4	few	TGTGCCAGCAGTGACGGGCAGGGGGCAGATACGCAGTATTTT	CASSDGQGADTQYF
TRBJ2-5	NA	TRBV6-5	NA	TGTGCCAGCAGAACCACCCAAGAGACCCAGTACTTC	CASRTTQETQYF
TRBJ1-1	NA	TRBV6-1	few	TGTGCCAGCGCTATGGGCCTTGACACTGAAGCTTTCTTT	CASAMGLDTEAFF
TRBJ2-2	NA	TRBV6-1	NA	TGTGCCAGCAGGACCGGGACATTGAACACCGGGGAGCTGTTTTTT	CASRTGTLNTGELFF
TRBJ2-2	TRBD2	TRBV7-2	many	TGTGCCAGCAGCTTAGGACCTAGCGGGAGTAGGGGCACCGGGGAGCTGTTTTTT	CASSLGPSGSRGTGELFF
TRBJ2-2	NA	TRBV14	NA	TGTGCCAGCAGCCAAGTCCTAGCTGGGGAGCTGTTTTTT	CASSQVLAGELFF
TRBJ2-7	TRBD2	TRBV15	NA	TGTGCCACCAGCAAGACTAGCGGGAGCTACGAGCAGTACTTC	CATSKTSGSYEQYF
TRBJ2-2	NA	TRBV5-6	NA	TGTGCCAGCAGCTTGTGGGGGACGAAGACCGGGGAGCTGTTTTTT	CASSLWGTKTGELFF
TRBJ2-3	NA	TRBV5-1	NA	TGCGCCAGCAGCCCGGACACAACGGAGACAGATACGCAGTATTTT	CASSPDTTETDTQYF
TRBJ2-7	TRBD2	TRBV7-2	NA	TGTGCCAGCAGCTTAGGTGGCGGGGGGTCCTACGAGCAGTACTTC	CASSLGGGGSYEQYF
TRBJ2-2	NA	TRBV7-6	once	TGTGCCAGCAGCTTAGTTGGGGGCACCGGGGAGCTGTTTTTT	CASSLVGGTGELFF
TRBJ2-7	NA	TRBV6-6	NA	TGTGCCAGCAGTTACTCGCCCCCCGAGCGGACGTACTTC	CASSYSPPERTYF
TRBJ1-1	NA	TRBV7-9	NA	TGCGCCAGCAGCCAAGGGAGACAGGAGAACACTGAAGCTTTCTTT	CASSQGRQENTEAFF
TRBJ1-4	NA	TRBV5-1	NA	TGCGCCAGCAGCCCCGGGAGTGGGGCAGGTAATGAAAAACTGTTTTTT	CASSPGSGAGNEKLFF
TRBJ2-3	TRBD1	TRBV30	NA	TGTGCCTGGAGTGCGGGACAGGGGTTTACAGATACGCAGTATTTT	CAWSAGQGFTDTQYF
TRBJ2-3	NA	TRBV7-3	NA	TGTGCCAGCAGCTTAGGGTACCGCCGAAGCACAGATACGCAGTATTTT	CASSLGYRRSTDTQYF
TRBJ1-1	NA	TRBV21-1	NA	TGTGCCAGCAGCAAAGACCCTAGGAACACTGAAGCTTTCTTT	CASSKDPRNTEAFF
TRBJ2-1	TRBD2	TRBV5-8	NA	TGTGCCAGCAGCTTGGTGTCTAGCGGGTTCTCCTACAATGAGCAGTTCTTC	CASSLVSSGFSYNEQFF
TRBJ2-4	NA	TRBV28	NA	TGTGCCAGCAGCCCCGACACGAAAAACATTCAGTACTTC	CASSPDTKNIQYF
TRBJ2-7	NA	TRBV18	NA	TGTGCCAGCTCACCACCGTATGACGTTCTCTACGAGCAGTACTTC	CASSPPYDVLYEQYF
TRBJ2-3	NA	TRBV28	NA	TGTGCCAGCACTGGCCCGGCGGTTATGGGGGATACGCAGTATTTT	CASTGPAVMGDTQYF
TRBJ2-1	TRBD2	TRBV7-2	NA	TGTGCCAGCAGCTTAGATGGTAGCGGGAGTTACAATGAGCAGTTCTTC	CASSLDGSGSYNEQFF
TRBJ1-4	NA	TRBV5-4	NA	TGTGCCAGCAGCCCCACCGGGACACCAGAAAAACTGTTTTTT	CASSPTGTPEKLFF
TRBJ2-2	NA	TRBV5-1	NA	TGCGCCAGCAGCTCAACCGGGACAACAAACACCGGGGAGCTGTTTTTT	CASSSTGTTNTGELFF
TRBJ2-2	NA	TRBV5-1	NA	TGCGCCAGCAGCTTGGGACAGTCGGCCGGGGAGCTGTTTTTT	CASSLGQSAGELFF
TRBJ2-2	TRBD2	TRBV5-4	NA	TGTGCCAGCAGTAAGGGACTAGCGGGAGAGGACACCGGGGAGCTGTTTTTT	CASSKGLAGEDTGELFF
TRBJ2-1	TRBD2	TRBV19	many	TGTGCCAGTAGTTTGGCGCCGGGACTAGGACAGTTCTTC	CASSLAPGLGQFF
TRBJ1-1	NA	TRBV19	NA	TGTGCCAGTAGTATAACAGGGTCTGACACTGAAGCTTTCTTT	CASSITGSDTEAFF
TRBJ2-3	NA	TRBV5-4	NA	TGTGCCAGCAGCTTTGGTGCGGGAAGCACAGATACGCAGTATTTT	CASSFGAGSTDTQYF
TRBJ2-7	TRBD1	TRBV5-1	NA	TGCGCCAGCAGCCGGGACAGGGGTACCTACGAGCAGTACTTC	CASSRDRGTYEQYF
TRBJ1-4	NA	TRBV18	NA	TGTGCCAGCTCACCTTTGGGGCTCTCATCGGGGGAAAAACTGTTTTTT	CASSPLGLSSGEKLFF
TRBJ1-2	NA	TRBV28	NA	TGTGCCAGCAGTTCCGGTCCCTATGGCTACACCTTC	CASSSGPYGYTF
TRBJ2-7	NA	TRBV9	NA	TGTGCCAGCAGCACAACCGGCTCCTACGAGCAGTACTTC	CASSTTGSYEQYF
TRBJ2-7	TRBD1	TRBV28	NA	TGTGCCAGCAGAGGTCCGGGACAGGGCTACGAGCAGTACTTC	CASRGPGQGYEQYF